Each of the 32 T cell receptor beta chains below was sequenced from the same sample in a study of response to subunit inactivated influenza vaccine. TCRdb independently ran MiXCR on the RT-PCR reads; one entry per CDR3 protein. The sample lists fewer than 600,000 distinct CDR3 sequences, roughly 7.9% occurring once. Sample: PBMCs from blood, taken less than 30 months after vaccination. The source of these receptors is a man between 45 and 75 years old who received an inactivated influenza vaccine.

The chain employs TRBV7-2 and TRBJ2-3; 11 bases agree with TRBD2. V was pared by 0 bases and J by 6 bases, with 5 bases of the junction left unmatched. Germline-derived CDR1 and CDR2 are SGHTA and FQGNSA. This CDR3 is 16 amino acids long. The CDR3 DNA follows: TGTGCCAGCAGCTTAGCCGCTAGCGGGAGGCTCGATACGCAGTATTTT. This encodes CASSLAASGRLDTQYF.

This clonotype was seen more than once but under ten times. The gene calls are TRBV20-1 and TRBJ2-5; a weak D match, TRBD1 (6 bases). Germline CDR1 reads DFQATT; CDR2 reads SNEGSKA (reference sequence). V was clipped by 4 bases and J by 5 bases, with 17 bases between them. The CDR3 covers 14 residues. CDR3: CSAKGQSPGETQYF. The CDR3 coding sequence is TGCAGTGCTAAAGGACAGTCCCCGGGGGAGACCCAGTACTTC.

The sample holds a few counts of this clonotype. The chain carries TRBV15 and TRBJ2-5; perhaps TRBD1 as D (6 bases). The CDR3 contains 15 residues. V was trimmed by 4 bases and J by 0 bases, leaving 12 bases between them. Germline V gene sequence: CDR1 LNHNV, CDR2 YYDKDF (reference sequence). This chain's CDR3 is CATSKWTEDQETQYF. CDR3 coding DNA: TGTGCCACCAGCAAGTGGACAGAAGACCAAGAGACCCAGTACTTC.

The CDR3 region has the DNA TGCAGTGCTAGAAACGCGGACAGGTCTAATGAAAAACTGTTTTTT. Translated: CSARNADRSNEKLFF. The rearrangement joins TRBV20-1 to TRBJ1-4, with 7 nucleotides matching TRBD1. The V segment lost 2 bases and the J segment 3 bases; nucleotides outside the gene matches: 6. CDR1 DFQATT and CDR2 SNEGSKA come from the germline V gene (reference sequence). CDR3 size: 15 residues.

Many counts were recorded for this clonotype. V usage is TRBV6-2 or TRBV6-3 and J usage is TRBJ2-7; possibly TRBD1 for D (6 bases). This CDR3 has 14 amino acids. Per germline, CDR1 MNHEY and CDR2 SVGEGT. Between the trimmed V and J ends, which lost 2 bases and 0 bases, there was a span of 8 bases. The CDR3 loop is CASSYGQTSYEQYF. In DNA form, the CDR3 reads TGTGCCAGCAGTTACGGACAGACCTCCTACGAGCAGTACTTC.

This clonotype has a count of ten or more. V is TRBV10-3 and J is TRBJ1-1; possible D gene TRBD1, 5 bases. Trimming shortened V by 8 bases and J by 6 bases, and 19 bases separated the two germline ends. CDR3 length: 14 amino acids. Germline V CDR1 and CDR2: ENHRY, SYGVKD. In DNA, the CDR3 is TGTGCCATCGGGGGAGAACCGCGGAGTGCTGAAGCTTTCTTT. Protein: CAIGGEPRSAEAFF.

CDR3 coding DNA: TGTGCCAGCTCACCAAGCTTAAGGGGCGGGCAGTACTTC. The encoded protein is CASSPSLRGGQYF. The chain recombines TRBV18 with TRBJ2-7; D possibly corresponds to TRBD1 (5 bases). The CDR3 runs to 13 residues. V gave up 2 bases and J gave up 9 bases, with 14 bases separating them. Germline V gene lookup returns CDR1 KGHSH and CDR2 LQKENI.

The chain joins TRBV20-1 to TRBJ2-1, with TRBD2 identical over 9 bases. V lost 0 bases, J lost 6 bases, and 15 bases stayed unmatched. The germline CDR1 and CDR2 sequences are DFQATT and SNEGSKA (reference sequence). The CDR3 totals 18 residues. The DNA for the CDR3 is TGCAGTGCTAGAGATAGGCCACCGGGCGGGAGGGCCCTCAATGAGCAGTTCTTC. Protein sequence: CSARDRPPGGRALNEQFF.

The chain carries TRBV20-1 and TRBJ2-5; possibly TRBD2 for D (6 bases). The CDR3 runs to 13 residues. V was pared by 4 bases and J by 7 bases, with 16 bases between. From germline, CDR1 is DFQATT and CDR2 SNEGSKA (reference sequence). The CDR3 bases are TGCAGTGCTATTAGCGGCCCCAGAGGGACCCAGTACTTC. Translated: CSAISGPRGTQYF.

The V call is TRBV20-1, the J call TRBJ1-6; 12 nucleotides agree with TRBD1. The V and J ends lost 8 bases and 10 bases, in that order; junction bases with no gene match: 15. The CDR3 is 16 residues long. Germline-derived CDR1 and CDR2 are DFQATT and SNEGSKA (reference sequence). DNA of the CDR3: TGCAGTTTATACCAGGCCGGGACAGGGGGCCGGTCACCCCTCCACTTT. It is translated as CSLYQAGTGGRSPLHF.

For the CDR3, the DNA is TGTGCCAGCAGTTACTCGTTACGGGCCCGATTTGGAGAGACCCAGTACTTC. This translates into CASSYSLRARFGETQYF. This chain uses TRBV6-2 or TRBV6-3 with TRBJ2-5; D unresolved. This CDR3 is 17 amino acids long. Germline CDR1 and CDR2: MNHEY and SVGEGT. The ends were cut back, 0 bases at V and 4 bases at J, with 18 bases in the middle.

This clonotype was observed many times. V and J are TRBV19 and TRBJ2-3, with a tentative D call TRBD2 (7 bases). Trimming cost V 9 bases and J 4 bases, with 23 bases left between them. CDR1 LNHDA and CDR2 SQIVND come from the germline V gene (reference sequence). The CDR3 loop spans 16 amino acids. This chain's CDR3 is CASTRGGGGVSDTQYF. The DNA for the CDR3 is TGTGCCAGCACAAGAGGAGGAGGGGGGGTCTCAGATACGCAGTATTTT. The whole variable domain, filled in from reference TRBV19 and TRBJ2-3, reads DGGITQSPKYLFRKEGQNVTLSCEQNLNHDAMYWYRQDPGQGLRLIYYSQIVNDFQKGDIAEGYSVSREKKESFPLTVTSAQKNPTAFYLCASTRGGGGVSDTQYFGPGTRLTVL.

V usage is TRBV6-2 or TRBV6-3 and J usage is TRBJ1-5, with TRBD1 matching 10 bases. The V gene's germline CDR1 is MNHEY and CDR2 SVGEGT. There are 18 residues in the CDR3. V was clipped by 0 bases and J by 0 bases; unmatched bases: 5. CDR3 nucleotide sequence: TGTGCCAGCAGTTACTCGAGGACAGGGGGTTATAGCAATCAGCCCCAGCATTTT. Amino acid sequence: CASSYSRTGGYSNQPQHF.

There are many counts of this clonotype. V gene TRBV20-1 combines with J gene TRBJ2-7; the D gene is possibly TRBD2 (6 bases). The germline V and J ends were trimmed by 1 base and 5 bases, with 24 bases remaining between them. Germline CDR1 DFQATT, CDR2 SNEGSKA (reference sequence). CDR3 size: 17 residues. CDR3 DNA sequence: TGCAGTGCTAGAGGTACCCCCTTGGGCGGGATTTCCCACGAGCAGTACTTC. This codes for CSARGTPLGGISHEQYF.

This clonotype was observed a few times. The V and J genes are TRBV5-6 and TRBJ1-3, with a tentative D call TRBD1 (6 bases). This CDR3 spans 14 amino acids. Germline V gene data show CDR1 as SGHDT and CDR2 as YYEEEE. Trimming took off 0 bases at V and 4 bases at J, with 8 bases between the two ends. CDR3 in DNA: TGTGCCAGCAGCTTGGATACAGGGGGAAACACCATATATTTT. Translating it yields CASSLDTGGNTIYF.

DNA for the CDR3: TGTGCCAGCAGCCTAGGGGACCGGGCGAGGAATGAGCAGTTCTTC. It specifies CASSLGDRARNEQFF. The chain has TRBV7-2 and TRBJ2-1; the D call may be TRBD1 or TRBD2 (5 bases each). Looked up from germline, CDR1 is SGHTA and CDR2 is FQGNSA. The CDR3 totals 15 residues. The ends were cut back, 5 bases at V and 7 bases at J, with 18 bases in the middle. Drawing the rest from reference TRBV7-2 and TRBJ2-1, the complete variable domain is GAGVSQSPSNKVTEKGKDVELRCDPISGHTALYWYRQSLGQGLEFLIYFQGNSAPDKSGLPSDRFSAERTGGSVSTLTIQRTQQEDSAVYLCASSLGDRARNEQFFGPGTRLTVL.

At least ten counts were recorded for this clonotype. The chain recombines TRBV4-2 with TRBJ2-1; 8 bases line up with TRBD2. This CDR3 contains 15 residues. The junction had 10 bases not matched to a gene; V was cut back by 4 bases and J by 8 bases. The germline gives CDR1 LGHNA, CDR2 YNFKEQ. The DNA for the CDR3 is TGTGCCAGCAGCCGTGGACTAGCCCCTCCAGATGAGCAGTTCTTC. Its protein product is CASSRGLAPPDEQFF.

This clonotype was seen a handful of times. This chain connects TRBV27 to TRBJ2-3; no reliable D call. The V end was cut by 6 bases, the J end by 1 base, with 8 bases between. The germline V gene encodes CDR1 MNHEY and CDR2 SMNVEV (reference sequence). The CDR3 extends over 13 amino acids. The CDR3 spells CASSTRGTDTQYF. CDR3 bases: TGTGCCAGCAGCACCCGCGGCACAGATACGCAGTATTTT.

This clonotype appeared a few times. The rearrangement uses TRBV4-2 and TRBJ1-2, with D possibly TRBD1 on 5 matching bases. The germline gives CDR1 LGHNA, CDR2 YNFKEQ. The CDR3 covers 14 residues. V was clipped by 1 base and J by 3 bases, with 9 bases between them. The CDR3: CASSQGAGDYGYTF. The CDR3, as DNA: TGTGCCAGCAGCCAAGGTGCGGGGGACTATGGCTACACCTTC.

Remarks on this clonotype: An end of the junction does not agree with germline; a read error may underlie this. V is TRBV24-1 and J is TRBJ2-2; 8 positions match TRBD1. Per the germline V gene, CDR1 is KGHDR and CDR2 is SFDVKD. The CDR3 runs 16 residues. The CDR3 sequence: CVTSDARTGFTGELFF. CDR3 nucleotide sequence: TGTGTCACCAGTGACGCCCGGACAGGGTTCACCGGGGAGCTGTTTTTT.

V is TRBV3-1 and J is TRBJ2-3; no clear D gene. This CDR3 is built from 16 residues. V was pared by 4 bases and J by 0 bases, with 14 bases between. Germline CDR1 is LGHDT and CDR2 is YNNKEL (reference sequence). CDR3 protein: CASSPMPRASTDTQYF. Written as DNA, the CDR3 is TGTGCCAGCAGCCCGATGCCCCGCGCCAGCACAGATACGCAGTATTTT.

The rearrangement links TRBV6-5 to TRBJ1-4; 7 nucleotides match TRBD1. Trimming cost V 5 bases and J 5 bases; bases outside gene matches: 8. The CDR3 contains 15 residues. Per germline, CDR1 MNHEY and CDR2 SVGAGI. CDR3 in DNA: TGTGCCAGCAGTAACAGGGGTACTCTAAATGAAAAACTGTTTTTT. As protein: CASSNRGTLNEKLFF.

The chain employs TRBV12-3 or TRBV12-4 and TRBJ2-3; TRBD1 or TRBD2 may be the D gene (5 bases each). The V gene lost 8 bases and the J gene lost 3 bases, with 12 bases spanning the gap. This CDR3 spans 13 amino acids. CDR3 bases: TGTGCCAGCTTCCTAGAGGGGACAGATACGCAGTATTTT. This codes for CASFLEGTDTQYF.

This clonotype was counted a few times. Here the CDR3 reads CSALIWRTDTQYF. The DNA for the CDR3 is TGCAGTGCTCTTATATGGCGCACAGATACGCAGTATTTT. The gene calls are TRBV20-1 and TRBJ2-3; no definite D call. This CDR3 has 13 amino acids. The V and J ends lost 5 bases and 1 base respectively, with 10 bases between them. CDR1 DFQATT and CDR2 SNEGSKA come from the germline V gene (reference sequence).

This clonotype was observed many times. J is TRBJ2-3 and V is TRBV12-3 or TRBV12-4; 7 positions agree with TRBD1. The CDR3 extends over 14 amino acids. V was clipped by 6 bases and J by 2 bases; unmatched bases: 5. CDR3 amino acids: CASRLGQFTDTQYF. CDR3 bases: TGTGCCAGCAGACTGGGACAGTTCACAGATACGCAGTATTTT.

This clonotype was counted a few times. The chain couples TRBV5-6 to TRBJ2-3, with TRBD2 identical over 7 bases. V lost 3 bases, J lost 2 bases, and 12 bases stayed unmatched. CDR3 length equals 17 residues. CDR1 and CDR2 from the germline V gene are SGHDT and YYEEEE. DNA for the CDR3: TGTGCCAGCAGCTATCCGGGAGGCCTTCTACCCACAGATACGCAGTATTTT. This encodes CASSYPGGLLPTDTQYF.

V is TRBV10-3 and J is TRBJ2-7; tentative D call: TRBD1 (6 bases). CDR1 ENHRY and CDR2 SYGVKD come from the germline V gene. The CDR3 contains 13 residues. Trimming cost V 6 bases and J 2 bases, with 11 bases left between them. The CDR3 region has the DNA TGTGCCATCAGCGCCGGGACACCCTACGAGCAGTACTTC. Translation gives CAISAGTPYEQYF.

There are a few counts of this clonotype. The chain's CDR3 is CASSYSSRGNNEQFF. CDR3 bases: TGTGCCAGCAGTTACTCGAGCAGGGGCAACAATGAGCAGTTCTTC. This chain joins TRBV6-5 and TRBJ2-1, with D perhaps matching TRBD1 (6 bases). CDR1 and CDR2 (germline): MNHEY, SVGAGI. The V end lost 0 bases, the J end lost 5 bases, and 11 bases lay between the germline ends. The CDR3 is made up of 15 amino acids.

The sample holds many counts of this clonotype. V gene TRBV5-1 combines with J gene TRBJ2-7, with a possible D match to TRBD1 (7 bases). Germline assignment: CDR1 SGHRS and CDR2 YFSETQ. The V gene lost 0 bases and the J gene lost 2 bases, with 12 bases spanning the gap. The length of the CDR3 is 15 residues. DNA of the CDR3: TGCGCCAGCAGCTTGGACGGGGGACAGCCCTACGAGCAGTACTTC. It translates to CASSLDGGQPYEQYF.

This clonotype has at least ten counts. This chain uses TRBV4-3 with TRBJ2-7, with D tentatively TRBD1 (5 bases). The germline gives CDR1 LGHNA, CDR2 YSLEER. The CDR3 has 13 residues. Between the trimmed V and J ends, which lost 0 bases and 6 bases, there was a span of 9 bases. The CDR3 coding sequence is TGCGCCAGCAGCCAAGATCTGCAGGGCGAGCAGTACTTC. This translates into CASSQDLQGEQYF.

The chain carries TRBV18 and TRBJ2-2; unclear D gene. V lost 4 bases to trimming and J lost 1 base, with 13 bases between them. Germline V gene lookup returns CDR1 KGHSH and CDR2 LQKENI. This CDR3 is 16 amino acids long. The CDR3 sequence is CASSHTRLENTGELFF. In nucleotides, the CDR3 is TGTGCCAGCTCACATACGAGGTTGGAGAACACCGGGGAGCTGTTTTTT.

This clonotype was seen ten or more times. J is TRBJ2-2 and V is TRBV5-1; D gene ambiguous. The V gene lost 5 bases and the J gene lost 4 bases, with 12 bases spanning the gap. Germline assignment: CDR1 SGHRS and CDR2 YFSETQ. CDR3 size: 14 residues. CDR3 region: CASSRVSGTGELFF. In nucleotides, the CDR3 is TGCGCCAGCAGTCGGGTTTCAGGCACCGGGGAGCTGTTTTTT.